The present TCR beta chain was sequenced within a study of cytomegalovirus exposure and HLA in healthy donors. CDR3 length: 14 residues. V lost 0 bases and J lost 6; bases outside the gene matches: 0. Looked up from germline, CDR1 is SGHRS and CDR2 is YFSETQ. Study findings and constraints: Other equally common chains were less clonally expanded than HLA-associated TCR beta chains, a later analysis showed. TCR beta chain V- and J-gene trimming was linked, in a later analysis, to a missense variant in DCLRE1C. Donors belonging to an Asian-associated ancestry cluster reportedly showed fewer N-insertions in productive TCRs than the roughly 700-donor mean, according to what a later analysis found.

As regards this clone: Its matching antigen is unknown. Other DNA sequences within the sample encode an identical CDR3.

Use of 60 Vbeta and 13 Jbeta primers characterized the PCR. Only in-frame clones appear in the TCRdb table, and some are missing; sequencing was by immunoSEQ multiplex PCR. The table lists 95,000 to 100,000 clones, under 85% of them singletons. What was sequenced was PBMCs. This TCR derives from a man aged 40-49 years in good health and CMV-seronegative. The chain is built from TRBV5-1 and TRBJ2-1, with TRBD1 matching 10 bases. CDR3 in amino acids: CASSLGTGGNEQFF. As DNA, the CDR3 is TGCGCCAGCAGCTTGGGGACAGGGGGCAATGAGCAGTTCTTC.